These T cell receptor beta chains were read from a single sample in a study of T cells in Graves' hyperthyroidism and ophthalmopathy. Via MiXCR, TCRdb re-called the multiplex PCR reads, giving one row per CDR3 protein. Altogether roughly 170,000 distinct CDR3 sequences are present, about 17% being singletons, with the ten largest covering around 29%. Sequenced material: blood. These receptor sequences come from a woman aged 45-65 years with Graves' hyperthyroidism. The CDR3 runs from the conserved cysteine through the conserved F or W.

J: TRBJ1-2
V: TRBV6-2/TRBV6-3
CDR3: CASTVGQGFRYGYTF

J: TRBJ1-1
V: TRBV12-3/TRBV12-4
CDR3: CASRGTTGRLAEAFF

J: TRBJ1-1
V: TRBV11-2
CDR3: CASRISNTEAFF

J: TRBJ1-3
V: TRBV20-1
CDR3: CSARQGAGNTIYF

J: TRBJ2-5
V: TRBV7-6
CDR3: CASSLDQGTLETQYF

J: TRBJ1-2
V: TRBV7-9
CDR3: CASSLGGTASDGYTF

J: TRBJ2-5
V: TRBV20-1
CDR3: CSARRGPQETQYF

J: TRBJ2-3
V: TRBV10-3
CDR3: CAINEGGTDTQYF

J: TRBJ1-1
V: TRBV10-1
CDR3: CASSESRGAVNTEAFF

J: TRBJ1-2
V: TRBV20-1
CDR3: CSARVWQQDYGYTF

J: TRBJ2-2
V: TRBV7-8
CDR3: CASSQDRGDTGELFF

J: TRBJ1-6
V: TRBV2
CDR3: CASSDRLMTSQGYNSPLHF

J: TRBJ2-1
V: TRBV12-3/TRBV12-4
CDR3: CASSTLAALGDEQFF

J: TRBJ1-4
V: TRBV19
CDR3: CASSEGQPFVGEKLFF